A selection of T cell receptor beta chains follows, all from one sample in a study of cytomegalovirus exposure and HLA in healthy donors. TCRdb's table, derived via immunoSEQ multiplex PCR, lists solely in-frame clones and lacks some. The data show more than 150,000 clones, approximately 90% seen once. The sequencing input was PBMCs. These receptors were taken from a man aged 18 to 29 in good health and CMV-seronegative. Both conserved end residues are part of each CDR3. A D gene is named only where the DNA matches it firmly. The size of a clone is reported for some rows only, either as once, few or many, or as a class for expanded clones.

j_gene,abundance,v_gene,d_gene,CDR3nt,CDR3aa
TRBJ2-5,.,TRBV29-1,TRBD1,TGCAGCGTTAGGACAGGGAAAGGAGAGACCCAGTACTTC,CSVRTGKGETQYF
TRBJ2-1,.,TRBV28,TRBD1,TGTGCCAGCAACCTAGGGGACAGGGGGTATAATGAGCAGTTCTTC,CASNLGDRGYNEQFF
TRBJ2-2,.,TRBV28,.,TGTGCCAGCAGTTCGGGAATTGGGGGAGGAAAGAACACCGGGGAGCTGTTTTTT,CASSSGIGGGKNTGELFF
TRBJ1-5,.,TRBV19,TRBD1,TGTGCCAGTAGACTCACACAGGGGGCGGTGGGCAATCAGCCCCAGCATTTT,CASRLTQGAVGNQPQHF
TRBJ2-3,.,TRBV5-6,TRBD1,TGTGCCAGCAGCTTTAGGGGACAGCTCTCAGATACGCAGTATTTT,CASSFRGQLSDTQYF
TRBJ1-4,.,TRBV29-1,TRBD1,TGCAGTTTTGGGGCAGGGGGCGAGGAAAAACTGTTTTTT,CSFGAGGEEKLFF
TRBJ1-5,.,TRBV2,.,TGTGCCAGCAGAGCAGGGGTAGCTAATCAGCCCCAGCATTTT,CASRAGVANQPQHF
TRBJ1-4,.,TRBV7-6,TRBD1,TGTGCCAGCAGCAACCAGGGGGCAACTAATGAAAAACTGTTTTTT,CASSNQGATNEKLFF
TRBJ1-1,once,TRBV5-6,TRBD1,TGTGCCAGCAGCTACCGGGACAGGGACACTGAAGCTTTCTTT,CASSYRDRDTEAFF
TRBJ2-7,.,TRBV27,TRBD2,TGTGCCAGCAGGGTAGCGGGACGATACGAGCAGTACTTC,CASRVAGRYEQYF
TRBJ1-2,.,TRBV25-1,.,TGTGCCAGCAGTGGAGAACCTTCTAGGGGCTATGGCTACACCTTC,CASSGEPSRGYGYTF
TRBJ2-1,.,TRBV6-5,.,TGTGCCAGCAGTTACCGGGGTCGTCACAATGAGCAGTTCTTC,CASSYRGRHNEQFF
TRBJ2-2,few,TRBV2,TRBD2,TGTGCCATCACAGTTAGCGGGAGAGGTACCGGGGAGCTGTTTTTT,CAITVSGRGTGELFF
TRBJ1-5,.,TRBV28,.,TGTGCCAGCAGTTCGTACAGGGTTTCGGCCAATCAGCCCCAGCATTTT,CASSSYRVSANQPQHF
TRBJ1-2,.,TRBV27,.,TGTGCCAGCACATGGCGGGTAGGCTCGTATGGCTACACCTTC,CASTWRVGSYGYTF
TRBJ2-5,.,TRBV5-1,.,TGCGCCAGCTTCCGAGAAGCGGAAGAGACCCAGTACTTC,CASFREAEETQYF
TRBJ1-3,.,TRBV18,TRBD1,TGTGCCAGCTCACCCCTGGCAGGGGGCGCGAACACCATATATTTT,CASSPLAGGANTIYF
TRBJ1-1,.,TRBV5-6,.,TGTGCCAGCAGCTTTCCCATGAACACTGAAGCTTTCTTT,CASSFPMNTEAFF
TRBJ1-3,.,TRBV6-1,TRBD1,TGTGCCAGCACTGCCGCCAGGGGGAGAAACACCATATATTTT,CASTAARGRNTIYF
TRBJ2-5,.,TRBV11-2,.,TGTGCCAGCAGCTTAGTAGAGAGGGCCCTACAAGAGACCCAGTACTTC,CASSLVERALQETQYF
TRBJ1-2,.,TRBV10-3,.,TGTGCCATCAGTGACTCGAACAGTGGCTATGGCTACACCTTC,CAISDSNSGYGYTF
TRBJ2-5,few,TRBV6-6,TRBD2,TGTGCCAGCAGCCCTTCCACTAGCGGGGGAGAGACCCAGTACTTC,CASSPSTSGGETQYF
TRBJ2-7,.,TRBV27,TRBD2,TGTGCCAGCAGGACTAGCGGCGCCTACGAGCAGTACTTC,CASRTSGAYEQYF
TRBJ2-3,.,TRBV4-3,TRBD2,TGCGCCAGCAGCCAAGATCGGGTAGCGGGACCCACAGATACGCAGTATTTT,CASSQDRVAGPTDTQYF
TRBJ2-5,.,TRBV7-2,.,TGTGCCAGCAGCTTAGGGGGCGCCCACGATTATTGGGAGACCCAGTACTTC,CASSLGGAHDYWETQYF
TRBJ2-3,.,TRBV5-5,.,TGTGCCAGCAGCAGAGAGGATAGCACAGATACGCAGTATTTT,CASSREDSTDTQYF
TRBJ2-7,.,TRBV10-3,TRBD2,TGTGCCACATCCGGGACTAGCGGGAGGTTTGACGAGCAGTACTTC,CATSGTSGRFDEQYF
TRBJ2-2,.,TRBV27,.,TGTGCCAGCACCATAAACAGGGAAACGAACACCGGGGAGCTGTTTTTT,CASTINRETNTGELFF
TRBJ1-5,.,TRBV28,.,TGTGCCAGCAGTTCCCGGGGGGGCAATCAGCCCCAGCATTTT,CASSSRGGNQPQHF
TRBJ2-7,.,TRBV7-9,.,TGTGCCAGCAGCTTACCCCACTCCTACGAGCAGTACTTC,CASSLPHSYEQYF
TRBJ2-3,.,TRBV6-1,TRBD2,TGTGCCAGCTCGGGAGCGGGAGTCCTCACAGATACGCAGTATTTT,CASSGAGVLTDTQYF
TRBJ1-5,.,TRBV19,TRBD1,TGTGCCAGTAGTAAGGGACAGACTAGCAATCAGCCCCAGCATTTT,CASSKGQTSNQPQHF
TRBJ1-2,once,TRBV12-5,.,TGTGCTAGTGGTTTCTCCGACTCTGGCTATGGCTACACCTTC,CASGFSDSGYGYTF
TRBJ2-3,.,TRBV7-9,.,TGTGCCAGCAGCCCTATAAGACAGATTAGCACAGATACGCAGTATTTT,CASSPIRQISTDTQYF
TRBJ2-3,.,TRBV5-1,TRBD2,TGCGCCAGCAGCTTGGAGGGTCTAGCGGGGGGACCAGATACGCAGTATTTT,CASSLEGLAGGPDTQYF
TRBJ1-1,.,TRBV19,TRBD1,TGTGCCAGTAGTACTTCAGGGGGCGATTTCACTGAAGCTTTCTTT,CASSTSGGDFTEAFF
TRBJ1-2,.,TRBV27,.,TGTGCCAGCAGTTCGGCGGAGCAGGGGTACACCTTC,CASSSAEQGYTF
TRBJ1-2,few,TRBV2,TRBD1,TGTGCCAGCAAGAGAAGGGACAGGTTTGCGACTGGGAACTATGGCTACACCTTC,CASKRRDRFATGNYGYTF
TRBJ2-2,few,TRBV7-2,.,TGTGCCAGCAGCCCGGTTGCAGGGCGCACCGGGGAGCTGTTTTTT,CASSPVAGRTGELFF
TRBJ1-2,.,TRBV7-9,TRBD1,TGTGCCAGCAGCCAGGGGACAGGGAGGGTCTATGGCTACACCTTC,CASSQGTGRVYGYTF
TRBJ2-7,.,TRBV19,.,TGTGCCAGTAGTATAGAACACTCCTACGAGCAGTACTTC,CASSIEHSYEQYF
TRBJ1-1,.,TRBV27,TRBD1,TGTGCCAGCAGTCTCACAGGGGGGTTGGGCACTGAAGCTTTCTTT,CASSLTGGLGTEAFF
TRBJ1-1,.,TRBV4-1,TRBD1,TGCGCCAGCAGCCAAGGACCAAGACAGGGGTGGGCTTTCTTT,CASSQGPRQGWAFF
TRBJ2-1,once,TRBV27,TRBD2,TGTGCCAGCAGACCCCGACCGGGACTAGCGGGAGGTTTCTACAATGAGCAGTTCTTC,CASRPRPGLAGGFYNEQFF
TRBJ2-3,.,TRBV19,TRBD2,TGTGCCAGTAGTACCCCGGGACTAGCGGGGTGGGATACGCAGTATTTT,CASSTPGLAGWDTQYF
TRBJ2-2,.,TRBV18,.,TGTGCCAGCTCACTACAGTTTACTGGACAGAACGGGGAGCTGTTTTTT,CASSLQFTGQNGELFF
TRBJ1-2,.,TRBV5-4,TRBD1,TGTGCCAGCACCGTGACAGGGGGCGGGACACTCTATGGCTACACCTTC,CASTVTGGGTLYGYTF
TRBJ2-6,.,TRBV6-5,TRBD1,TGTGCCAGCAGAACGGGGGACAGGAGGTACCACGTCCTGACTTTC,CASRTGDRRYHVLTF
TRBJ2-5,.,TRBV19,TRBD2,TGTGCCAGTAGTATAACTAGCGGGAGACAAGAGACCCAGTACTTC,CASSITSGRQETQYF
TRBJ2-1,.,TRBV29-1,TRBD2,TGCAGCGCGCGGACTAGCGGGAGGGCTTGGGAGCAGTTCTTC,CSARTSGRAWEQFF
TRBJ2-1,.,TRBV29-1,.,TGCAGCGTTGAAGGGTCGGGGTACAATGAGCAGTTCTTC,CSVEGSGYNEQFF
TRBJ1-5,few,TRBV27,.,TGTGCCAGCAGTTTCGGGAATGGTCAGCCCCAGCATTTT,CASSFGNGQPQHF
TRBJ2-2,many,TRBV27,TRBD1,TGTGCCAGCACTCAGTTCGGGACAGGGGGCCTGAACACCGGGGAGCTGTTTTTT,CASTQFGTGGLNTGELFF
TRBJ2-7,.,TRBV13,.,TGTGCCAGCAGCTTTAGCAGATACGAGCAGTACTTC,CASSFSRYEQYF
TRBJ2-7,once,TRBV19,TRBD2,TGTGCCAGTAGTATGACTAGCGGGATTTTATACGAGCAGTACTTC,CASSMTSGILYEQYF